What follows are 27 T cell receptor beta chains derived from one specimen sequenced in a study of T cell responses to AZD1222 COVID-19 vaccine. Using immunoSEQ multiplex PCR, the repertoire was profiled, and TCRdb retains in-frame clones only, with some absent. This table has nearly 200,000 clones, about 94% appearing once. The sample in question was peripheral blood, obtained 28 days after the second AZD1222 dose. The receptor set was obtained from an adult who received the AZD1222 COVID-19 vaccine.

The CDR3 DNA reads TGCGCCAGCAGCCAAGAGCCTAGCGGAAGCACAGATACGCAGTATTTT. Translated: CASSQEPSGSTDTQYF. The genes are TRBV4-3 and TRBJ2-3, with 7 bases aligning to TRBD2. The CDR3 totals 16 residues. Trimming at V came to 0 bases and at J to 0 bases, leaving 3 bases not matched to a gene. Germline loops: CDR1 LGHNA, CDR2 YSLEER.

The rearrangement links TRBV24-1 to TRBJ2-2; D is ambiguous. V was pared by 3 bases and J by 6 bases, with 10 bases between. From germline, CDR1 is KGHDR and CDR2 SFDVKD. The CDR3 sequence is 14 residues long. The CDR3 DNA reads TGTGCCACCAGTGATCCCCATAGGGCCGGGGAGCTGTTTTTT. Protein product: CATSDPHRAGELFF.

The V and J genes are TRBV28 and TRBJ1-5; TRBD1 is a possible D gene (6 bases). The germline V gene has CDR1 MDHEN and CDR2 SYDVKM. V lost 7 bases and J 1 base, leaving 14 bases between the germline ends. This CDR3 has 15 amino acids. Here the CDR3 reads CASTQQGGSNQPQHF. DNA for the CDR3: TGTGCCAGCACCCAACAGGGCGGCAGCAATCAGCCCCAGCATTTT.

This chain connects TRBV6-5 to TRBJ2-7; D is unresolved. Germline assignment: CDR1 MNHEY and CDR2 SVGAGI. V lost 6 bases, J lost 0 bases, and 6 bases lay in between. CDR3 length: 12 amino acids. CDR3 in amino acids: CASSPSSYEQYF. The CDR3 DNA reads as TGTGCCAGCAGCCCCAGCTCCTACGAGCAGTACTTC.

V and J are TRBV7-9 and TRBJ2-2; D gene uncertain. This CDR3 contains 15 residues. Trimming removed 10 bases from V and 0 bases from J, with 15 bases in between. The germline V gene has CDR1 SEHNR and CDR2 FQNEAQ (reference sequence). The CDR3 loop is CATLYRTANTGELFF. The CDR3 bases are TGTGCCACCCTTTACCGGACGGCGAACACCGGGGAGCTGTTTTTT.

The chain uses TRBV25-1 and TRBJ1-6; 8 nucleotides match TRBD1. V dropped 4 bases and J dropped 9; count of bases not matched to a gene: 8. CDR1 and CDR2 from the germline V gene are MGHDK and SYGVNS. The length of the CDR3 is 15 residues. This CDR3 is CASSGGTGFGSPLHF. In nucleotides, the CDR3 is TGTGCCAGCAGTGGGGGGACAGGATTCGGTTCACCCCTCCACTTT.

The chain has TRBV18 and TRBJ1-5; a weak D match, TRBD1 (6 bases). Trimming took off 3 bases at V and 2 bases at J, with 11 bases between the two ends. This CDR3 region has 15 residues. Germline CDR1 reads KGHSH; CDR2 reads LQKENI. CDR3 in amino acids: CASSPQAGGNQPQHF. The CDR3 DNA reads TGTGCCAGCTCACCGCAGGCAGGGGGCAATCAGCCCCAGCATTTT.

The chain links TRBV7-9 to TRBJ1-2; D remains ambiguous. Trimming left V 9 bases short and J 5 bases short, with 10 bases between. The length of the CDR3 is 11 residues. Germline V CDR1 and CDR2: SEHNR, FQNEAQ (reference sequence). The CDR3 DNA reads as TGTGCCAGTCAGTCGGATTATGGCTACACCTTC. Translating it yields CASQSDYGYTF. Drawing the rest from reference TRBV7-9 and TRBJ1-2, the complete variable domain is DTGVSQNPRHKITKRGQNVTFRCDPISEHNRLYWYRQTLGQGPEFLTYFQNEAQLEKSRLLSDRFSAERPKGSFSTLEIQRTEQGDSAMYLCASQSDYGYTFGSGTRLTVV.

The V and J genes are TRBV6-5 and TRBJ2-3; 8 bases align to TRBD2. The germline gives CDR1 MNHEY, CDR2 SVGAGI. This CDR3 contains 15 residues. V lost 4 bases and J lost 6; bases outside the gene matches: 9. The CDR3: CASSSLFGGADTQYF. CDR3 coding DNA: TGTGCCAGCAGTTCCCTTTTCGGGGGGGCTGATACGCAGTATTTT.

The V gene is TRBV13, the J gene TRBJ2-7; D is possibly TRBD1 (6 bases). The V gene lost 6 bases and the J gene lost 1 base, with 16 bases spanning the gap. This CDR3 spans 15 amino acids. CDR1 PRHDT and CDR2 FYEKMQ come from the germline V gene (reference sequence). In DNA, the CDR3 is TGTGCCAGCAGTCAAACAGGGCGTAGGTCCTACGAGCAGTACTTC. Translated: CASSQTGRRSYEQYF.

The chain recombines TRBV19 with TRBJ2-3; the D gene is possibly TRBD2 (6 bases). V gave up 3 bases and J gave up 2 bases, with 12 bases separating them. The germline V gene encodes CDR1 LNHDA and CDR2 SQIVND (reference sequence). CDR3 size: 15 residues. CDR3 amino acids: CASSIGTRITDTQYF. CDR3 sequence (DNA): TGTGCCAGTAGTATCGGGACTCGAATCACAGATACGCAGTATTTT.

This rearrangement joins TRBV19 to TRBJ1-5; D may be TRBD1 (6 bases). V dropped 2 bases and J dropped 0 bases, with 11 bases sitting between them. The CDR3 loop spans 16 amino acids. Germline V gives CDR1 LNHDA, CDR2 SQIVND (reference sequence). The CDR3 nucleotides are TGTGCCAGTAGTATAAGGGGGGACCATAGCAATCAGCCCCAGCATTTT. The encoded protein is CASSIRGDHSNQPQHF.

V is TRBV7-6 and J is TRBJ1-1; D remains ambiguous. Trimming cost V 8 bases and J 3 bases, with 7 bases left between them. The CDR3 has 11 amino acids. Germline V gives CDR1 SGHVS, CDR2 FNYEAQ. CDR3 in amino acids: CASVRDTEAFF. In DNA form, the CDR3 reads TGTGCCAGCGTCCGAGACACTGAAGCTTTCTTT.

J is TRBJ2-3 and V is TRBV5-4; D is undetermined. V lost 4 bases to trimming and J lost 2 bases, with 8 bases between them. There are 13 residues in the CDR3. Germline CDR1 is SGHNT and CDR2 is YYREEE (reference sequence). The CDR3 protein is CASSHFDTDTQYF. In DNA form, the CDR3 reads TGTGCCAGCAGCCATTTTGACACAGATACGCAGTATTTT. Looking up the rest from reference TRBV5-4 and TRBJ2-3 gives the full variable domain: ETGVTQSPTHLIKTRGQQVTLRCSSQSGHNTVSWYQQALGQGPQFIFQYYREEENGRGNFPPRFSGLQFPNYSSELNVNALELDDSALYLCASSHFDTDTQYFGPGTRLTVL.

In its sample, this clone was seen once. The CDR3 here is CASSLDHSLNPDYGYTF. As DNA, the CDR3 is TGTGCCAGCAGTTTAGATCACAGTTTAAACCCGGACTATGGCTACACCTTC. The V call is TRBV28, the J call TRBJ1-2; the D is unclear. Germline lookup yields CDR1 MDHEN and CDR2 SYDVKM. V gave up 2 bases and J gave up 3 bases, with 19 bases separating them. This CDR3 contains 17 residues.

The genes are TRBV18 and TRBJ2-7, with 8 bases matching TRBD1. The ends lost 5 bases at V and 5 bases at J; junction bases unmatched: 14. CDR1 and CDR2 (germline): KGHSH, LQKENI. The CDR3 length is 16 residues. The CDR3 spells CASSDPTAGTGHEQYF. The CDR3 region has the DNA TGTGCCAGCTCAGACCCGACCGCCGGGACAGGACACGAGCAGTACTTC.

The J gene is TRBJ2-1, the V gene TRBV7-9, with a tentative D call TRBD2 (6 bases). The CDR3 extends over 14 amino acids. V lost 4 bases and J lost 5, with 12 bases in between. From germline, CDR1 is SEHNR and CDR2 FQNEAQ (reference sequence). CDR3 sequence (DNA): TGTGCCAGCAGCTCATGGGGGGAAAACAATGAGCAGTTCTTC. This gives the protein CASSSWGENNEQFF.

The V call is TRBV12-3 or TRBV12-4, the J call TRBJ1-1; D may be TRBD1 (6 bases). The germline V and J ends were trimmed by 5 bases and 3 bases, with 10 bases remaining between them. The CDR3 totals 13 residues. CDR3 loop: CASSKSGDTEAFF. The CDR3 DNA reads as TGTGCCAGCAGTAAATCAGGGGACACTGAAGCTTTCTTT.

The chain has TRBV3-1 (or the pseudogene TRBV3-2) and TRBJ1-2, with TRBD1 as a possible D gene (6 bases). V gave up 5 bases and J gave up 6 bases, with 19 bases separating them. CDR3 length: 15 amino acids. Germline CDR1 is LGHDT and CDR2 is YNNKEL (reference sequence). CDR3: CASSSTNTGSDGYTF. CDR3 nucleotide sequence: TGTGCCAGCAGCTCCACAAATACAGGGTCCGATGGCTACACCTTC.

V gene TRBV5-1 combines with J gene TRBJ2-3; D not resolved. This CDR3 is built from 15 residues. Trimming removed 2 bases at V and 2 bases at J, with 12 bases between. Germline CDR1 is SGHRS and CDR2 is YFSETQ. The CDR3 region has the DNA TGCGCCAGCAGCTTACTAAAACCGATCACAGATACGCAGTATTTT. It translates to CASSLLKPITDTQYF.

The chain is built from TRBV7-2 and TRBJ1-4; TRBD1 aligns across 7 bases. The CDR3 runs to 15 residues. Germline V gene data show CDR1 as SGHTA and CDR2 as FQGNSA. The V gene end was trimmed by 5 bases and the J gene end by 7 bases; junction bases not matched to a gene: 10. The CDR3 DNA follows: TGTGCCAGCAGCCCTTTTACAGGGGTGGGTGAAAAACTGTTTTTT. This gives the protein CASSPFTGVGEKLFF.

The count of this clone is one. The gene calls are TRBV28 and TRBJ1-1, with D uncertain. The CDR3 is 15 amino acids. V shed 8 bases and J shed 0 bases, with 16 bases lying between them. CDR1 is MDHEN, CDR2 SYDVKM, per germline. This CDR3 reads CASRTATAMNTEAFF. CDR3 DNA sequence: TGTGCCAGCCGTACCGCGACGGCCATGAACACTGAAGCTTTCTTT.

The J gene is TRBJ2-3, the V gene TRBV3-1 (or the pseudogene TRBV3-2), with D perhaps matching TRBD2 (5 bases). Per germline, CDR1 LGHDT and CDR2 YNNKEL (reference sequence). Trimming removed 0 bases at V and 4 bases at J, with 14 bases between. The CDR3 is 16 amino acids. Here the CDR3 reads CASSQDLRDLSDTQYF. The CDR3 bases are TGTGCCAGCAGCCAAGATCTGAGGGATTTGTCAGATACGCAGTATTTT.

The genes are TRBV19 and TRBJ1-2; D gene unclear. The CDR3 is made up of 14 amino acids. Germline loops: CDR1 LNHDA, CDR2 SQIVND (reference sequence). V lost 9 bases, J lost 1 base, and 15 bases lay in between. DNA for the CDR3: TGTGCCAGCTGCCGGACGGCTCTTAACTATGGCTACACCTTC. Amino acids: CASCRTALNYGYTF.

The chain employs TRBV6-2 or TRBV6-3 and TRBJ1-2; TRBD1 is a possible D gene (5 bases). The V and J ends lost 4 bases and 4 bases respectively, with 10 bases between them. The CDR3 sequence is 13 residues long. Germline assignment: CDR1 MNHEY and CDR2 SVGEGT. The CDR3 loop is CASSSGARYGYTF. Written as DNA, the CDR3 is TGTGCCAGCAGTTCCGGGGCCCGCTATGGCTACACCTTC.

CDR3 loop: CAVLVGGYYGYTF. The CDR3 DNA follows: TGTGCCGTATTGGTTGGGGGTTACTATGGCTACACCTTC. The rearrangement joins TRBV7-9 to TRBJ1-2, with D possibly being TRBD1 (5 bases). Deletions cut 11 bases from V and 3 bases from J, with 16 bases between. CDR1 is SEHNR and CDR2 is FQNEAQ in the germline V gene (reference sequence). This CDR3 is 13 amino acids long.

The V and J genes are TRBV3-1 (or the pseudogene TRBV3-2) and TRBJ2-2, with D perhaps matching TRBD1 (5 bases). Trimming removed 4 bases from V and 1 base from J, with 7 bases in between. The CDR3 extends over 14 amino acids. CDR1 and CDR2 from the germline V gene are LGHDT and YNNKEL (reference sequence). The CDR3 reads CASSPGKNTGELFF. The CDR3 DNA is TGTGCCAGCAGCCCAGGGAAGAACACCGGGGAGCTGTTTTTT.